In its sample, the clone carrying this T cell receptor beta chain was seen many times. The antigen remains unidentified. This sample was included in a study of T cell repertoires in cytomegalovirus infection. On the study more broadly: Carrying CMV and the relevant HLA type showed in public TCR beta signatures.

The CDR3 extends over 15 amino acids. In germline, CDR1 is SGHTA, CDR2 FQGNSA. V lost 5 bases and J 3 bases, leaving 14 bases between the germline ends. Findings of the study overall: Ex vivo, HLA-C-restricted CMV-specific TCR beta clonotypes prevailed over the rest of the response.

TCRdb used MiXCR to reprocess the reads, holding one entry per CDR3 protein. The profile shows 350,000 to 500,000 distinct CDR3 sequences, approximately 32% of them singletons. The rearrangement links TRBV7-2 to TRBJ1-5; no firm D call. The origin of this receptor is a human donor in good health (CMV status not recorded). Some clones in this sample may be carry-over from other donors' samples. Sequencing was carried out using PBMCs. CDR3 loop: CASSISQATNQPQHF. CDR3 bases: TGTGCCAGCAGCATCTCCCAGGCCACCAATCAGCCCCAGCATTTT.